Listed here are 19 T cell receptor beta chains from one sample, sequenced in a study of early stage breast cancer tumors. The protocol was immunoSEQ multiplex PCR, while the TCRdb copy is restricted to in-frame clones and leaves out a portion. Found here are 40,000 to 60,000 clones, around 80% of them singletons; the top ten hold just under 3.5%. Source material: blood. These receptor sequences come from a person aged 35-55 years with breast cancer.

The chain is built from TRBV6-4 and TRBJ2-1; possibly TRBD1 for D (6 bases). There are 15 residues in the CDR3. V dropped 0 bases and J dropped 4 bases, with 10 bases sitting between them. Germline-derived CDR1 and CDR2 are MRHNA and SNTAGT. CDR3 DNA sequence: TGTGCCAGCAGTGACTCGGCCGGGACATACAATGAGCAGTTCTTC. It codes for CASSDSAGTYNEQFF.

This clone was seen only once. J is TRBJ2-2 and V is TRBV29-1, with D perhaps TRBD2 (6 bases). The CDR3 extends over 12 amino acids. Germline-derived CDR1 and CDR2 are SQVTM and ANQGSEA. Trimming left V 8 bases short and J 6 bases short, with 13 bases between. DNA for the CDR3: TGCAGCTCTCGTGGGGGGTCCGGGGAGCTGTTTTTT. As protein: CSSRGGSGELFF.

A few counts support this clone. The chain carries TRBV6-5 and TRBJ2-7, with D hard to call. V was trimmed by 4 bases and J by 6 bases, leaving 10 bases between them. The germline V gene has CDR1 MNHEY and CDR2 SVGAGI. The CDR3 length is 12 residues. This CDR3 is CASSSMWGEQYF. The CDR3 DNA follows: TGTGCCAGCAGTTCCATGTGGGGCGAGCAGTACTTC.

The V gene is TRBV11-2, the J gene TRBJ2-5, with D unresolved. Germline-derived CDR1 and CDR2 are SGHAT and FQNNGV. V was cut by 2 bases and J by 2 bases, with 18 bases left in between. The CDR3 has 17 residues. The CDR3 nucleotides are TGTGCCAGCAGCTTAAGAATAAGGCCCTGGGGTCAAGAGACCCAGTACTTC. Translated: CASSLRIRPWGQETQYF. Supplemented by reference TRBV11-2 and TRBJ2-5, the full variable domain reads EAGVAQSPRYKIIEKRQSVAFWCNPISGHATLYWYQQILGQGPKLLIQFQNNGVVDDSQLPKDRFSAERLKGVDSTLKIQPAKLEDSAVYLCASSLRIRPWGQETQYFGPGTRLLVL.

Only a few counts were recorded for this clone. The chain is built from TRBV6-1 and TRBJ2-7; D is ambiguous. The V end was cut by 2 bases, the J end by 2 bases, with 7 bases between. CDR3 length: 13 residues. Germline V gene lookup returns CDR1 MNHNS and CDR2 SASEGT. CDR3: CASSEKHPYEQYF. The CDR3 DNA reads as TGTGCCAGCAGTGAAAAACATCCCTACGAGCAGTACTTC.

The chain is built from TRBV14 and TRBJ1-1; 7 bases are shared with TRBD1. Germline V gene sequence: CDR1 SGHDN, CDR2 FVKESK. This CDR3 has 15 residues. Losses at the gene ends were 6 bases for V and 6 bases for J; bases not matched to a gene: 13. The CDR3 DNA sequence: TGTGCCAGCAGAGAGCGGGGCAGGGGGGAATCTGAAGCTTTCTTT. Translated: CASRERGRGESEAFF. Variable domain in full (rest from reference TRBV14 and TRBJ1-1): EAGVTQFPSHSVIEKGQTVTLRCDPISGHDNLYWYRRVMGKEIKFLLHFVKESKQDESGMPNNRFLAERTGGTYSTLKVQPAELEDSGVYFCASRERGRGESEAFFGQGTRLTVV.

The chain carries TRBV4-1 and TRBJ2-7, with 10 bases identical to TRBD2. The CDR3 is 18 residues long. The V and J ends lost 7 bases and 6 bases, in that order; junction bases with no gene match: 21. Germline CDR1 MGHRA, CDR2 YSYEKL. The CDR3 is CASTPSHLAGAKRGEQYF. CDR3 in DNA: TGCGCCAGCACCCCAAGCCACCTAGCGGGGGCGAAGAGGGGCGAGCAGTACTTC.

The V call is TRBV6-4, the J call TRBJ2-2; D remains ambiguous. Germline V gives CDR1 MRHNA, CDR2 SNTAGT. The CDR3 length is 12 residues. The V end was cut by 7 bases, the J end by 3 bases, with 6 bases between. This chain's CDR3 is CASKGYTGELFF. The CDR3 nucleotides read TGTGCCAGCAAGGGATACACCGGGGAGCTGTTTTTT.

The chain recombines TRBV6-5 with TRBJ2-2, with D possibly TRBD1 on 6 matching bases. V lost 5 bases, J lost 3 bases, and 10 bases lay in between. The CDR3 is made up of 14 amino acids. The germline CDR1 and CDR2 sequences are MNHEY and SVGAGI. CDR3 sequence (DNA): TGTGCCAGCAGTCCGGGACACCACACCGGGGAGCTGTTTTTT. Its translation: CASSPGHHTGELFF.

The chain is built from TRBV18 and TRBJ1-3; D possibly corresponds to TRBD1 (5 bases). V dropped 6 bases and J dropped 3 bases, with 15 bases sitting between them. Germline loops: CDR1 KGHSH, CDR2 LQKENI. The CDR3 runs to 15 residues. This CDR3 reads CASSPTDSIGNTIYF. Written as DNA, the CDR3 is TGTGCCAGCTCGCCTACTGACAGCATTGGAAACACCATATATTTT.

A single count supports this clone. At one of its ends the junction is not consistent with the germline gene, which may arise from a read error. The V gene is TRBV11-1, the J gene TRBJ2-7, with 12 bases fitting TRBD2. The CDR3 contains 15 residues. Germline CDR1 is SGHAT and CDR2 is FQDESV (reference sequence). For the CDR3, the DNA is TGTGCCAGCAGCCTAGCGGGAGGGCCGTACAGCGAGCAGTACTTC. Translation: CASSLAGGPYSEQYF.

The chain is built from TRBV5-8 and TRBJ2-5, with TRBD1 matching 7 bases. J lost 5 bases, V lost 5 bases, and 9 bases had no gene match. The CDR3 is made up of 14 amino acids. Germline loops: CDR1 SGHTS, CDR2 YDEGEE. The CDR3 sequence is CASRFRTGHETQYF. The DNA for the CDR3 is TGTGCCAGCAGATTCCGGACAGGCCACGAGACCCAGTACTTC.

The chain couples TRBV18 to TRBJ1-1, with TRBD1 as a possible D gene (6 bases). The CDR3 has 13 amino acids. Germline loops: CDR1 KGHSH, CDR2 LQKENI. Trimming cost V 4 bases and J 3 bases, with 9 bases left between them. The CDR3 protein is CASSQSGDTEAFF. CDR3 nucleotides: TGTGCCAGCTCACAGTCAGGGGACACTGAAGCTTTCTTT.

V usage is TRBV19 and J usage is TRBJ2-3, with TRBD2 as a possible D gene (5 bases). Between the trimmed V and J ends, which lost 3 bases and 6 bases, there was a span of 13 bases. The CDR3 runs 14 residues. Germline CDR1 and CDR2: LNHDA and SQIVND (reference sequence). CDR3 loop: CASSIPPGGDTQYF. The CDR3 nucleotides read TGTGCCAGTAGTATCCCCCCCGGCGGGGATACGCAGTATTTT.

This chain uses TRBV7-8 with TRBJ2-7, with 10 nucleotides matching TRBD2. CDR3 size: 15 residues. Per the germline V gene, CDR1 is SGHVS and CDR2 is FQNEAQ. With V trimmed by 4 bases and J by 3 bases, 6 bases remained unmatched. The CDR3 loop is CASSSTSGVHYEQYF. The CDR3, as DNA: TGTGCCAGCAGCTCTACTAGCGGGGTCCACTACGAGCAGTACTTC.

The chain combines TRBV2 with TRBJ1-5; D may be TRBD1 (5 bases). CDR1 is SNHLY and CDR2 is FYNNEI in the germline V gene. V lost 6 bases and J 1 base, leaving 7 bases between the germline ends. The CDR3 has 13 amino acids. The DNA for the CDR3 is TGTGCCAGCAGCCGGGACAGCAATCAGCCCCAGCATTTT. This translates into CASSRDSNQPQHF.

This clone was seen a single time. V and J are TRBV7-2 and TRBJ1-2, with TRBD1 matching over 7 bases. V lost 6 bases to trimming and J lost 4 bases; unmatched junction nucleotides: 8. CDR1 SGHTA and CDR2 FQGNSA come from the germline V gene. This CDR3 spans 14 amino acids. The CDR3 is CASRRAQGFYGYTF. As DNA, the CDR3 is TGTGCCAGCAGGAGAGCACAGGGGTTCTATGGCTACACCTTC.

The genes are TRBV11-3 and TRBJ2-2; 14 nucleotides align to TRBD2. Germline V gives CDR1 SGHNT, CDR2 YENEEA. Germline trimming cut 5 bases from V and 5 bases from J; bases unmatched to any gene: 7. This CDR3 contains 17 residues. The CDR3: CASSRGLAGVGTGELFF. The CDR3 coding sequence is TGTGCCAGCAGCCGGGGACTAGCGGGAGTAGGTACCGGGGAGCTGTTTTTT.

The chain carries TRBV10-2 and TRBJ1-1, with 8 nucleotides matching TRBD1. V lost 5 bases and J lost 10; bases outside the gene matches: 3. The CDR3 has 11 amino acids. The germline V gene has CDR1 WSHSY and CDR2 SAAADI. The CDR3 DNA sequence: TGCGCCAGCAGTAATGACAGGGGAGCTTTCTTT. Its translation: CASSNDRGAFF.